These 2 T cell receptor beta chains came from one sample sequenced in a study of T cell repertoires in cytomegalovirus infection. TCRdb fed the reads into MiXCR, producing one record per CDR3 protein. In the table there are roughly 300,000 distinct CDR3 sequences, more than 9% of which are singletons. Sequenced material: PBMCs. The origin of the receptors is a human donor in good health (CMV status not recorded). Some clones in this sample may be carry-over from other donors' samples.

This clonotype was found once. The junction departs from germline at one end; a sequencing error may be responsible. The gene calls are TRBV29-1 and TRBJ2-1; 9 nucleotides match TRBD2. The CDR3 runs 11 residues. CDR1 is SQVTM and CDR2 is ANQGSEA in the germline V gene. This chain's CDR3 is CGVAGVGEQFF. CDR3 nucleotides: TGCGGCGTAGCGGGAGTAGGAGAGCAGTTCTTC.

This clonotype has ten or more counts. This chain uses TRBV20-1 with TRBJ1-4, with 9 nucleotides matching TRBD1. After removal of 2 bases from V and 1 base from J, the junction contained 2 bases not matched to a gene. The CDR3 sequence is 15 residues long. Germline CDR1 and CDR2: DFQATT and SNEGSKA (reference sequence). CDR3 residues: CSARRQGETNEKLFF. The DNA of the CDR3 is TGCAGTGCTAGAAGACAGGGGGAAACTAATGAAAAACTGTTTTTT.